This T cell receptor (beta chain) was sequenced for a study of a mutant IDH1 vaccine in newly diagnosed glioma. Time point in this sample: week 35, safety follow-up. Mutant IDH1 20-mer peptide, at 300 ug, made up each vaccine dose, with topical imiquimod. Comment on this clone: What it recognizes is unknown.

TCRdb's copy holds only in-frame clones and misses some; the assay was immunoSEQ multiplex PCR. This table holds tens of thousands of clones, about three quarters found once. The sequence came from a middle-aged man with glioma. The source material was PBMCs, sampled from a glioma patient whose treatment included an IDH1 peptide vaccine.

CDR3 in amino acids: CASSDRDRSPRYF. CDR3 nucleotides: TGCGCCAGCAGCGACCGGGACAGGTCTCCCAGGTACTTC. V usage is TRBV4-1 and J usage is TRBJ2-4; 8 bases agree with TRBD1. With 5 bases clipped from V and 15 bases from J, the junction kept 12 bases outside the gene matches. From germline, CDR1 is MGHRA and CDR2 YSYEKL. The CDR3 is 13 amino acids.